This T cell receptor (beta chain) was sequenced for a study of T-cell memory formation after mild COVID-19. The overall study: TCR clustering was largely donor specific.

Study-wide results and caveats: Of the contracting clones, CD4+ ones lay mainly in CM and EM, and CD8+ ones in EMRA. Balance between CD4 and CD8 was seen in clones contracting day 15 to 85, and a CD4+ lean was seen in later expanders. Several responding clones turned up in pre-infection memory, indicating that cross-reactive memory may have taken part.

With regard to this clonotype: Its antigen is unidentified.

V was shortened by 0 bases and J by 9 bases, with 15 bases between the two germline ends. The CDR3 extends over 16 amino acids. Germline V CDR1 and CDR2: SEHNR, FQNEAQ (reference sequence). MiXCR was run by TCRdb on the 5' RACE reads, yielding one entry per CDR3 protein. This sample carries 250,000 or so distinct CDR3 sequences, 8% to 9.5% of them seen once, and the ten largest clones take 22%. This chain links TRBV7-9 with TRBJ1-6; D remains unclear. This receptor was obtained from a man aged 18-30 years who had mild COVID-19 (a few samples of this study predate the infection). Cell type and time point are not known. The source material was PBMCs or a T cell subset sorted from them (not recorded which). The CDR3 DNA reads as TGTGCCAGCAGCTTAGCTTTTCCTCAGTTGGCTTCACCCCTCCACTTT. It encodes CASSLAFPQLASPLHF.